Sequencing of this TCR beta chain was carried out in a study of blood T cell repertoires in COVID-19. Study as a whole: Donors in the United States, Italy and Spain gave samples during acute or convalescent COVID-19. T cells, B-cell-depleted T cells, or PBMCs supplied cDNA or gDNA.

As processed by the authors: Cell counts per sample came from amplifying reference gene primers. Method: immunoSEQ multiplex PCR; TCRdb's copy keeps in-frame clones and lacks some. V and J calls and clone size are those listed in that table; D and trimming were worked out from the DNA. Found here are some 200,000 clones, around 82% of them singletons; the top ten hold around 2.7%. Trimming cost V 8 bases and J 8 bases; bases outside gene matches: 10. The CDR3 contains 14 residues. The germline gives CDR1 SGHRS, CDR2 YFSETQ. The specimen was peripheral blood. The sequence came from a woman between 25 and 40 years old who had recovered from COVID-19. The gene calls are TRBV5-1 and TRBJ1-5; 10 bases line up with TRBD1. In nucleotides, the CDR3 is TGCGCCAGTTTGGGCGGACAGGGGGGAGAGCCCCAGCATTTT. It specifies CASLGGQGGEPQHF.